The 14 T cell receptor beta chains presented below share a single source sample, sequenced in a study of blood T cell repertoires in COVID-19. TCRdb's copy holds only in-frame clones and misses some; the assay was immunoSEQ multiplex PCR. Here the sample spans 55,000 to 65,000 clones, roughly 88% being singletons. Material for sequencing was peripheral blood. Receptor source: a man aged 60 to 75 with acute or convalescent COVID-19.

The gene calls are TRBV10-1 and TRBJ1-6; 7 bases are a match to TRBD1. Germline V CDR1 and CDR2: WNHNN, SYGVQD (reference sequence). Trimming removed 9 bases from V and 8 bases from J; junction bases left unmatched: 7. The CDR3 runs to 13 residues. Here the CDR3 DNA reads TGCGCCAGGAAAGACAGGGATTATTCACCCCTCCACTTT. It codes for CARKDRDYSPLHF.

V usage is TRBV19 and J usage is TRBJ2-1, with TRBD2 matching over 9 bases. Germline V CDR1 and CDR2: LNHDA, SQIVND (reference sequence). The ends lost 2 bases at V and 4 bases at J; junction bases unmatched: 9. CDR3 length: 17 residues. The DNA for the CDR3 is TGTGCCAGTAGTATAACCCTTAGCGGGAGCGGGTACAATGAGCAGTTCTTC. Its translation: CASSITLSGSGYNEQFF.

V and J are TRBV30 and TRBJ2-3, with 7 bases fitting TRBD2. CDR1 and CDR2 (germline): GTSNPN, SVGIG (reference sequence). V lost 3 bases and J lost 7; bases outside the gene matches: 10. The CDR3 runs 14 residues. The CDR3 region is CAWRGGLQSHTQYF. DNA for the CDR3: TGTGCCTGGAGGGGGGGACTACAGTCACATACGCAGTATTTT. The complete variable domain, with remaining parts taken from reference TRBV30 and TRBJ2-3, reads SQTIHQWPATLVQPVGSPLSLECTVEGTSNPNLYWYRQAAGRGLQLLFYSVGIGQISSEVPQNLSASRPQDRQFILSSKKLLLSDSGFYLCAWRGGLQSHTQYFGPGTRLTVL.

CDR3 sequence (DNA): TGCGCCAGCAGCGACCCGGGGGGGGCGGAGGAAAAACTGTTTTTT. Translating it yields CASSDPGGAEEKLFF. J is TRBJ1-4 and V is TRBV5-1; perhaps TRBD1 as D (6 bases). V was trimmed by 4 bases and J by 8 bases, leaving 18 bases between them. Germline CDR1 is SGHRS and CDR2 is YFSETQ. The CDR3 extends over 15 amino acids.

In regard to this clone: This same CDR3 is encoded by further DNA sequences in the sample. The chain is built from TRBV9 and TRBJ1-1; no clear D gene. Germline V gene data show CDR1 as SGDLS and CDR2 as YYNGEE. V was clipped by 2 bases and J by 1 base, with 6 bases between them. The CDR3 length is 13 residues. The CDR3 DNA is TGTGCCAGCAGCGTGGCAGGGAACACTGAAGCTTTCTTT. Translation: CASSVAGNTEAFF.

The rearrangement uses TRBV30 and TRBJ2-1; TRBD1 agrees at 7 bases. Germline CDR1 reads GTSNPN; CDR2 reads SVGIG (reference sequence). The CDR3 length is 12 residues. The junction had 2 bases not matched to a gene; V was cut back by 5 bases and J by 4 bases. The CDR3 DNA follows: TGTGCCTGGGGGGGACAGTACAATGAGCAGTTCTTC. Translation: CAWGGQYNEQFF.

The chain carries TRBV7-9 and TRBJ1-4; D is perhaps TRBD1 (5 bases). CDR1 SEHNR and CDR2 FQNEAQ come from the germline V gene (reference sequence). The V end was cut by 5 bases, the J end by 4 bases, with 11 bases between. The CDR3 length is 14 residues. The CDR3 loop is CASSPDRYNEKLFF. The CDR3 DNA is TGTGCCAGCAGCCCAGACAGATATAATGAAAAACTGTTTTTT.

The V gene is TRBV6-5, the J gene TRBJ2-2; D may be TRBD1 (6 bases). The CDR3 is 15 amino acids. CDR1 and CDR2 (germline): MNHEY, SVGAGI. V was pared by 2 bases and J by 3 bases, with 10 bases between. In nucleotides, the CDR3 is TGTGCCAGCAGTTACGACGGACAGTACACCGGGGAGCTGTTTTTT. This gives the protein CASSYDGQYTGELFF.

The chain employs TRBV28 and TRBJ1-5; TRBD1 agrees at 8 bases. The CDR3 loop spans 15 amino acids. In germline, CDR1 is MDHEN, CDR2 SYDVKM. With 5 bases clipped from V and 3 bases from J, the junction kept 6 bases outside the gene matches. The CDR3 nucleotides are TGTGCCAGCAGTCCAACGGACAGGGACAATCAGCCCCAGCATTTT. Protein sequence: CASSPTDRDNQPQHF.

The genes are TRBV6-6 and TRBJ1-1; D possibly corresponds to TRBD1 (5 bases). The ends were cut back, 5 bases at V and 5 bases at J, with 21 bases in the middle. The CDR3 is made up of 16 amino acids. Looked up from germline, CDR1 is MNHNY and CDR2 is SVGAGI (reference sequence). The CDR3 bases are TGTGCCAGCAGTACCCCCGGAGGCGGCGGGGCTACTGAAGCTTTCTTT. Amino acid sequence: CASSTPGGGGATEAFF.

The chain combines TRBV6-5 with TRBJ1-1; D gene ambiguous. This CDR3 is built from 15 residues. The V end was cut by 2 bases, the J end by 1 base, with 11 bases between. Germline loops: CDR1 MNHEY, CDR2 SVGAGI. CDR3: CASSYRQTSNTEAFF. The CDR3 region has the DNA TGTGCCAGCAGTTACAGGCAGACATCGAACACTGAAGCTTTCTTT.

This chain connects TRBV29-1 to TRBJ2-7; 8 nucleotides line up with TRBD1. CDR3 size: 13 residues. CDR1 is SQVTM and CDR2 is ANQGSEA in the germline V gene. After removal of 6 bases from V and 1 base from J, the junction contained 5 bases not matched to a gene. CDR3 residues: CSVTGDRSYEQYF. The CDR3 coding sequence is TGCAGCGTGACCGGGGACAGGTCCTACGAGCAGTACTTC.

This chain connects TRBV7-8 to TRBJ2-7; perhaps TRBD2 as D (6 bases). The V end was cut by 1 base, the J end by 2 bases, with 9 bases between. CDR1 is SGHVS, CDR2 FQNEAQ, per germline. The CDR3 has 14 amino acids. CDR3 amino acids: CASSLGRVTYEQYF. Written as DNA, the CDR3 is TGTGCCAGCAGCTTAGGGAGGGTGACCTACGAGCAGTACTTC.

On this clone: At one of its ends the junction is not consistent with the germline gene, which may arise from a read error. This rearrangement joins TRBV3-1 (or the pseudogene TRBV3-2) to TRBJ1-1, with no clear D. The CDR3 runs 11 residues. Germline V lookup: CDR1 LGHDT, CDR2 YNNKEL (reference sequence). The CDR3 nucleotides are TGTGCCAGCAGCCAAGATTGGTCCCGGGACTTT. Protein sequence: CASSQDWSRDF.